This note documents a single T cell receptor (beta chain) sequence. This clonotype was seen a handful of times. Which antigen it targets is not known. No much larger clone exists at a distance of one base, and base qualities are not known. This sample is part of a study of identical twins (dated by TCRdb to the mid-2010s). For the wider study: The study deep-sequenced TCR alpha and beta repertoires from monozygotic twins, unrelated adults of various ages and cord blood to test whether fetal clonotypes persist. To rule out contamination, replicate twin experiments were performed at different times with different library preparation protocols. Broader findings and caveats from the paper: Conclusions relied on cross-sectional statistical analysis, since the same donors could not be followed over many years. Fewer insertions were carried by abundant cord blood beta clonotypes; a weaker similar trend was observed in young adult naive repertoires, while no such trend was observed in memory repertoires. In monozygotic twins, out-of-frame TCR alpha sharing was systematically underestimated by recombination models, although the models agreed with sharing between unrelated individuals. A weaker excess of twin sharing was found in beta out-of-frame sequences because the signal-to-noise ratio was lowered by fewer shared sequences. Compared with coincidental sharing between unrelated individuals, an excess of low generation-probability sequences was observed among out-of-frame TCR alpha sequences shared between twins. Zero-insertion analyses could be partly confounded by invariant T cells such as MAIT and iNKT, although diverse VJ usage argued against such confounding for most clonotypes.

Based on the germline V gene, the CDR1 and CDR2 sequences are MNHEY and SVGAGI. At the junction V is shortened by 0 bases and J by 7 bases; bases outside the gene matches: 3. The CDR3 runs 16 residues from the cysteine to the phenylalanine. Solely the CDR3 DNA is kept, with 48 bases framed from the first base. Preparation of the library involved 5' RACE. Instrument used: Illumina HiSeq 2000. A universal primer binding site was added through template switching, and the final cDNA carried a unique molecular identifier so that TCR cDNA molecules could be counted accurately. Specific primers in the conserved constant-segment region were used to synthesize first-strand cDNA for the TCR alpha and beta chains. To control for contamination, each cDNA library was double barcoded with a SMART-Mk sample barcode plus Illumina barcodes. Two successive PCR steps introduced TruSeq adapter sequences along with Illumina sample barcodes. The TCR alpha and beta cDNA libraries were sequenced on the Illumina HiSeq platform using custom primers. The study's processing was this. Raw reads were processed with MiGEC to extract unique molecular identifiers, and MiXCR was used to determine CDR3 positions. For each individual, recombination models were inferred using an EM algorithm with the repgenHMM and IGoR tools. Shared clonotypes were analyzed with the tcR package in R, and sharing was normalized by the product of cloneset sizes. To study raw recombination free of thymic and clonal selection effects, out-of-frame nonproductive sequences were analyzed. Using fastp trimming at Q25 and MiXCR clonotype assembly, TCRdb reanalyzed the public sequencing data and kept in-frame beta chains. Rows are unified per CDR3 protein, each entry keeping the most common DNA and genes. TCRdb, rather than the study authors, made the V and J calls. For this sample there are 420,000 or so distinct CDR3 sequences; 18% appear just once. Clones ranked in the top ten supply 9.5% to 15% of the sample.

All donors were healthy Caucasians. Three unrelated non-twin adults were also sequenced: a male aged 18 to 29, a male aged 50 to 59 and a female aged 50 to 59. Miltenyi CD45RO+ enrichment and human naive T-cell isolation kits were used to isolate memory (CD45RO+) and naive T cells from PBMC. This chain joins TRBV6-5 to TRBJ2-1, and TRBD2 aligns with 13 junction nucleotides. Sequencing used naive T cells sorted from blood. This specimen's cell subset or site label, per the study, means: cells isolated with a human naive T-cell isolation kit. The clonotype comes from a man aged 50 or older in good health. The sequenced DNA is TGTGCCAGCAGTTACTCCACTAGCGGGGGGGTAAATGAGCAGTTCTTC. It encodes CASSYSTSGGVNEQFF.